These T cell receptor beta chains were read from a single sample in a study of blood T cell repertoires in COVID-19. Some clones are missing from TCRdb's copy, which holds only in-frame ones; the method was immunoSEQ multiplex PCR. The repertoire has roughly 220,000 clones, about four fifths of them found once; the top ten carry roughly 7.4%. The sequenced material came from peripheral blood. Source of these receptors: a woman of 80 years or more with COVID-19, enrolled during active disease. CDR3s include the opening cysteine and the closing phenylalanine or tryptophan. Each record gives: clone size, J gene, V gene, CDR3 protein. The listing skips clone size in some rows; elsewhere it reads once, few, many or a size class.

clone_size: .; j_call: TRBJ1-1; v_call: TRBV3-1/TRBV3-2; cdr3_aa: CASRQQAMNTEAFF
clone_size: .; j_call: TRBJ1-1; v_call: TRBV10-2; cdr3_aa: CASSEVSTGKTEAFF
clone_size: .; j_call: TRBJ1-1; v_call: TRBV29-1; cdr3_aa: CSVEVDGGMDTEAFF
clone_size: .; j_call: TRBJ2-1; v_call: TRBV13; cdr3_aa: CASSPRNPFSSYNEQFF
clone_size: .; j_call: TRBJ1-2; v_call: TRBV3-1/TRBV3-2; cdr3_aa: CASSHGQTSYGYTF
clone_size: .; j_call: TRBJ1-1; v_call: TRBV19; cdr3_aa: CASTRQGNTEAFF
clone_size: .; j_call: TRBJ2-2; v_call: TRBV6-5; cdr3_aa: CASSYAGGYTGELFF
clone_size: .; j_call: TRBJ1-4; v_call: TRBV13; cdr3_aa: CASSPSRGTNEKLFF
clone_size: .; j_call: TRBJ1-1; v_call: TRBV19; cdr3_aa: CASSEVNMNTEAFF
clone_size: .; j_call: TRBJ2-3; v_call: TRBV7-9; cdr3_aa: CASSRGSLFTDTQYF
clone_size: once; j_call: TRBJ2-7; v_call: TRBV1; cdr3_aa: CTSRGLAGVFAEQYF
clone_size: few; j_call: TRBJ1-5; v_call: TRBV7-9; cdr3_aa: CASSLDRTSNQPQHF
clone_size: .; j_call: TRBJ1-4; v_call: TRBV7-9; cdr3_aa: CASSSLNEKLFF
clone_size: few; j_call: TRBJ2-1; v_call: TRBV30; cdr3_aa: CAWNSLLTYNEQFF
clone_size: once; j_call: TRBJ1-4; v_call: TRBV28; cdr3_aa: CASSRRGSTNEKLFF
clone_size: .; j_call: TRBJ2-6; v_call: TRBV7-2; cdr3_aa: CASSPSGTGSSGANVLTF
clone_size: .; j_call: TRBJ1-2; v_call: TRBV2; cdr3_aa: CASRQGDYGYTF
clone_size: few; j_call: TRBJ1-2; v_call: TRBV3-1/TRBV3-2; cdr3_aa: CASSQGTAYGYTF
clone_size: .; j_call: TRBJ2-7; v_call: TRBV30; cdr3_aa: CAWSWVGTGTYEQYF
clone_size: .; j_call: TRBJ2-1; v_call: TRBV28; cdr3_aa: CASSRGGSSYNEQFF
clone_size: .; j_call: TRBJ1-1; v_call: TRBV30; cdr3_aa: CAWTAKYTEAFF
clone_size: .; j_call: TRBJ1-5; v_call: TRBV6-1; cdr3_aa: CASSEGYRVGSNQPQHF
clone_size: .; j_call: TRBJ1-3; v_call: TRBV30; cdr3_aa: CAASGVGSGNTIYF
clone_size: .; j_call: TRBJ2-2; v_call: TRBV2; cdr3_aa: CASSATSGGNTGELFF
clone_size: .; j_call: TRBJ1-4; v_call: TRBV11-2; cdr3_aa: CASSRGTPREKLFF
clone_size: .; j_call: TRBJ1-4; v_call: TRBV24-1; cdr3_aa: CATTEPGGTNEKLFF
clone_size: .; j_call: TRBJ2-1; v_call: TRBV14; cdr3_aa: CASSPPGLAGVREQFF
clone_size: .; j_call: TRBJ1-6; v_call: TRBV28; cdr3_aa: CASSHGTNNSPLHF
clone_size: .; j_call: TRBJ2-7; v_call: TRBV6-5; cdr3_aa: CASAAGGLGSYEQYF
clone_size: .; j_call: TRBJ1-2; v_call: TRBV27; cdr3_aa: CASSSRRDLTLYYGYTF
clone_size: once; j_call: TRBJ1-2; v_call: TRBV6-5; cdr3_aa: CASSYPGQQANYGYTF
clone_size: .; j_call: TRBJ2-1; v_call: TRBV2; cdr3_aa: CASSIDQGRDEQFF
clone_size: .; j_call: TRBJ1-1; v_call: TRBV28; cdr3_aa: CASRTTRQGAMAFF
clone_size: .; j_call: TRBJ1-2; v_call: TRBV11-2; cdr3_aa: CASSSTGYGYTF
clone_size: .; j_call: TRBJ2-7; v_call: TRBV7-3; cdr3_aa: CASSLTGTSGTYEQYF
clone_size: .; j_call: TRBJ1-5; v_call: TRBV27; cdr3_aa: CASSLGGRSFNQPQHF
clone_size: .; j_call: TRBJ2-7; v_call: TRBV2; cdr3_aa: CASRGTGVTYEQYF
clone_size: .; j_call: TRBJ1-2; v_call: TRBV18; cdr3_aa: CASSPGLGGDRANYGYTF
clone_size: .; j_call: TRBJ1-3; v_call: TRBV18; cdr3_aa: CASSPASSRHGNTIYF
clone_size: few; j_call: TRBJ1-1; v_call: TRBV30; cdr3_aa: CAWSVGAGGNTEAFF
clone_size: .; j_call: TRBJ2-1; v_call: TRBV7-3; cdr3_aa: CASSLVGAGLNEQFF
clone_size: .; j_call: TRBJ1-1; v_call: TRBV6-5; cdr3_aa: CASSYSPDWNTEAFF
clone_size: once; j_call: TRBJ2-7; v_call: TRBV28; cdr3_aa: CASTSGRFEQYF
clone_size: .; j_call: TRBJ2-3; v_call: TRBV18; cdr3_aa: CASSRILARADTQYF
clone_size: once; j_call: TRBJ1-6; v_call: TRBV3-1/TRBV3-2; cdr3_aa: CASSLSSGYNSPLHF
clone_size: .; j_call: TRBJ1-4; v_call: TRBV3-1/TRBV3-2; cdr3_aa: CASSQREGEKLFF
clone_size: .; j_call: TRBJ2-7; v_call: TRBV29-1; cdr3_aa: CSVARTPYEQYF
clone_size: .; j_call: TRBJ1-3; v_call: TRBV7-9; cdr3_aa: CASSLVSTRESNTIYF
clone_size: once; j_call: TRBJ2-6; v_call: TRBV3-1/TRBV3-2; cdr3_aa: CASRQGINSGANVLAF
clone_size: .; j_call: TRBJ2-1; v_call: TRBV27; cdr3_aa: CASTTRASEQFF
clone_size: .; j_call: TRBJ2-7; v_call: TRBV10-3; cdr3_aa: CAIKGQFNEQYF
clone_size: .; j_call: TRBJ2-7; v_call: TRBV24-1; cdr3_aa: CLQVFRSYEQYF